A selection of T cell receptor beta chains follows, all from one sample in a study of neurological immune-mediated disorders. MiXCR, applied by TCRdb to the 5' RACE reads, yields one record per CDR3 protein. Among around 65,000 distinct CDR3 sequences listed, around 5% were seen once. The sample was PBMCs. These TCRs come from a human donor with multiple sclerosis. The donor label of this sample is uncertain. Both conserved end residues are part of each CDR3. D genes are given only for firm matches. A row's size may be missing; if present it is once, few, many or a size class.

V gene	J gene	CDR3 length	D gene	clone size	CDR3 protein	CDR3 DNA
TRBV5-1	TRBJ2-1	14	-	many	CASSLGQGTDEQFF	TGCGCCAGCAGCTTGGGGCAGGGAACCGATGAGCAGTTCTTC
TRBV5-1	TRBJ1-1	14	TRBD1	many	CASSLTGVNTEAFF	TGCGCCAGCAGCTTGACAGGGGTGAACACTGAAGCTTTCTTT
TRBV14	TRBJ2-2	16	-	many	CASSATFGGNTGELFF	TGTGCCAGCAGCGCCACATTTGGGGGCAACACCGGGGAGCTGTTTTTT
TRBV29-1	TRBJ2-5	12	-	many	CSVDGPKETQYF	TGCAGCGTGGATGGTCCAAAAGAGACCCAGTACTTC
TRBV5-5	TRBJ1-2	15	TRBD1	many	CASSTRDRVEYGYTF	TGTGCCAGCAGCACTAGGGACAGGGTAGAGTATGGCTACACCTTC
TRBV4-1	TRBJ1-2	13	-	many	CASSRQTNYGYTF	TGCGCCAGCAGCCGACAGACTAACTATGGCTACACCTTC
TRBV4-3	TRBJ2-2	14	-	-	CASSQDRDVGELFF	TGCGCCAGCAGCCAAGACCGCGACGTGGGGGAGCTGTTTTTT
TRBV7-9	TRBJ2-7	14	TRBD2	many	CASSPTGLAYEQYF	TGTGCCAGCAGCCCGACGGGACTAGCCTACGAGCAGTACTTC
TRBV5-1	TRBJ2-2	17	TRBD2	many	CASSPTGTSGDIGELFF	TGCGCCAGCAGCCCGACCGGGACTAGCGGGGATATCGGGGAGCTGTTTTTT
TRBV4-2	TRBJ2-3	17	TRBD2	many	CASSQVTSGGPGDTQYF	TGTGCCAGCAGCCAGGTGACTAGCGGGGGGCCCGGGGATACGCAGTATTTT
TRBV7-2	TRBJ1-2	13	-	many	CASSHRDLYGYTF	TGTGCCAGCAGCCACCGGGACCTGTATGGCTACACCTTC
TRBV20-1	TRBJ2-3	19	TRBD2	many	CSARGSSGGAGGSTDTQYF	TGCAGTGCCAGGGGGTCTAGCGGGGGGGCCGGGGGATCCACAGATACGCAGTATTTT
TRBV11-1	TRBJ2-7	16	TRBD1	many	CASSSSPYRGTYEQYF	TGTGCCAGCAGCTCATCTCCCTACAGGGGCACCTACGAGCAGTACTTC
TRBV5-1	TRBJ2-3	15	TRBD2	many	CASSLQRGGADTQYF	TGCGCCAGCAGCTTACAGCGGGGTGGCGCAGATACGCAGTATTTT
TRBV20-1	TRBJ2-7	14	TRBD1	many	CSAFNRGGTYEQYF	TGCAGCGCATTCAACAGGGGTGGGACCTACGAGCAGTACTTC
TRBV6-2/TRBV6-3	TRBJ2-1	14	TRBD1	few	CASSYEGQFNEQFF	TGTGCCAGCAGTTACGAGGGACAGTTCAATGAGCAGTTCTTC
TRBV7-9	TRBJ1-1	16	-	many	CASSPPTGRMNTEAFF	TGTGCCAGCAGCCCACCCACGGGACGGATGAACACTGAAGCTTTCTTT
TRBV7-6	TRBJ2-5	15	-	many	CASSLVGGMQETQYF	TGTGCCAGCAGCTTAGTCGGCGGAATGCAAGAGACCCAGTACTTC
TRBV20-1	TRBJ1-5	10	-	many	CSAVRQPQHF	TGCAGTGCCGTTCGTCAGCCCCAGCATTTT
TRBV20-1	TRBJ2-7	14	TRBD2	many	CSLSDGGLSYEQYF	TGCAGCCTATCGGACGGGGGACTATCCTACGAGCAGTACTTC
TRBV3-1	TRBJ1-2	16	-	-	CASSQVLDRANYGYTF	TGTGCCAGCAGCCAAGTCTTGGACCGAGCTAACTATGGCTACACCTTC
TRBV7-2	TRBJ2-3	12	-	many	CASSSYGDTQYF	TGTGCCAGCAGCTCCTACGGGGATACGCAGTATTTT
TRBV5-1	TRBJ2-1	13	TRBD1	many	CASSPGQYNEQFF	TGCGCCAGCAGCCCGGGACAGTACAATGAGCAGTTCTTC
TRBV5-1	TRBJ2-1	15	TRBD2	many	CASSLEASGRGEQFF	TGCGCCAGCAGCTTGGAGGCTAGCGGTCGGGGTGAGCAGTTCTTC
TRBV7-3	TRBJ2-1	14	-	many	CASSLEGFYNEQFF	TGTGCCAGCAGCTTAGAGGGGTTCTACAATGAGCAGTTCTTC
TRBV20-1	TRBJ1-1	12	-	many	CSAPPRGTEAFF	TGCAGTGCTCCCCCCCGGGGGACTGAAGCTTTCTTT
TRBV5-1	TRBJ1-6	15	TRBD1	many	CASSFTGAVYSPLHF	TGCGCCAGCAGCTTCACAGGGGCCGTTTATTCACCCCTCCACTTT
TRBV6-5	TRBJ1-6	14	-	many	CASSTSSYNSPLHF	TGTGCCAGCAGCACCAGCTCCTATAATTCACCCCTCCACTTT
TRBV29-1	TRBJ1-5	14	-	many	CSVDGGNSNQPQHF	TGCAGCGTTGATGGGGGAAACAGCAATCAGCCCCAGCATTTT
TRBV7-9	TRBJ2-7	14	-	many	CASSLGVNIYEQYF	TGTGCCAGCAGCTTAGGAGTCAACATTTACGAGCAGTACTTC
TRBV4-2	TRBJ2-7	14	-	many	CASSQEVREGEQYF	TGTGCCAGCAGCCAAGAGGTCAGGGAAGGCGAGCAGTACTTC
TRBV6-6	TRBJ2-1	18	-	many	CASSYSRPGGPTYNEQFF	TGTGCCAGCAGTTACTCGAGGCCCGGGGGGCCTACCTACAATGAGCAGTTCTTC
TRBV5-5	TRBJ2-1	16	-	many	CASSLAGVSGYNEQFF	TGTGCCAGCAGCTTGGCGGGGGTCTCGGGGTACAATGAGCAGTTCTTC
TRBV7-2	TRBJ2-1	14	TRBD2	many	CASSIGLAYNEQFF	TGTGCCAGCAGCATCGGACTAGCGTACAATGAGCAGTTCTTC
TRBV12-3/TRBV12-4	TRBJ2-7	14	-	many	CASSSYPTLYEQYF	TGTGCCAGCAGCTCTTATCCGACCCTCTACGAGCAGTACTTC
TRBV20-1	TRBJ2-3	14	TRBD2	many	CSAKLAGAEDTQYF	TGCAGTGCGAAACTAGCGGGGGCAGAAGATACGCAGTATTTT
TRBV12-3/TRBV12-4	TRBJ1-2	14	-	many	CASTGSGQLYGYTF	TGTGCCAGCACCGGATCCGGACAGCTCTATGGCTACACCTTC
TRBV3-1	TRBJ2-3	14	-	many	CASSQVVSTDTQYF	TGTGCCAGCAGCCAAGTAGTATCCACAGATACGCAGTATTTT
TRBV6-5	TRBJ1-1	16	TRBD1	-	CASSYARTGGGTEAFF	TGTGCCAGCAGTTACGCCCGGACAGGGGGTGGCACTGAAGCTTTCTTT
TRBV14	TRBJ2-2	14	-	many	CASSQATATGELFF	TGTGCCAGCAGCCAAGCAACCGCGACCGGGGAGCTGTTTTTT
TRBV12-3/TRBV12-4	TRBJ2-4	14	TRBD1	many	CASTPTGGKNIQYF	TGTGCCAGCACTCCGACAGGGGGCAAAAACATTCAGTACTTC
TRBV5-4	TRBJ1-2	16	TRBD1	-	CASSLTGSSVHHGYTF	TGTGCCAGCAGCCTGACAGGGTCTTCAGTCCATCATGGCTACACCTTC
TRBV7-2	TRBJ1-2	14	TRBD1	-	CASSTGQGERGYTF	TGTGCCAGCAGCACAGGGCAGGGGGAACGTGGCTACACCTTC
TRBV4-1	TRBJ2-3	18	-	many	CASSQEGGGLNRADTQYF	TGCGCCAGCAGCCAGGAGGGGGGGGGCCTCAACAGGGCAGATACGCAGTATTTT
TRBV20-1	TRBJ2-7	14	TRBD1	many	CSAIHPGQTYEQYF	TGCAGTGCTATCCACCCGGGACAGACCTACGAGCAGTACTTC
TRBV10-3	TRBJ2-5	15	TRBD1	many	CAISLQQGAPETQYF	TGTGCCATCAGTTTGCAACAGGGGGCGCCGGAGACCCAGTACTTC
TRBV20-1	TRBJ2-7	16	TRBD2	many	CSALGLAGTSSREQYF	TGCAGTGCTCTCGGGTTAGCGGGAACCTCCTCTAGGGAGCAGTACTTC
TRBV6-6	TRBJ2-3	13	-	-	CASSSGRTLNVYF	TGTGCCAGCAGTTCAGGTCGGACACTAAATGTGTATTTT
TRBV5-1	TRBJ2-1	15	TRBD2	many	CASSSGLAVYNEQFF	TGCGCCAGCAGCTCGGGACTAGCGGTTTACAATGAGCAGTTCTTC
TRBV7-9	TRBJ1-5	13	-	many	CASSEGINQPQHF	TGTGCCAGCAGCGAGGGAATCAATCAGCCCCAGCATTTT
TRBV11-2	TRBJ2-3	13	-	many	CASSTSLAGTQYF	TGTGCCAGCAGCACAAGTCTGGCGGGTACGCAGTATTTT
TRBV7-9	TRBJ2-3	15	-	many	CASSARRRVTDTQYF	TGTGCCAGCAGCGCACGACGGAGGGTGACAGATACGCAGTATTTT
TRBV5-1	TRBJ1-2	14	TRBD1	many	CASSLRGTGVGYTF	TGCGCCAGCAGCTTGAGGGGGACAGGTGTTGGCTACACCTTC
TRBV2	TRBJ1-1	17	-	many	CASSDLGTGDGNTEAFF	TGTGCCAGCAGTGACCTTGGGACTGGGGATGGGAACACTGAAGCTTTCTTT
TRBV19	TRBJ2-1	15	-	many	CASSITPDYYNEQFF	TGTGCCAGTAGTATAACCCCCGACTACTACAATGAGCAGTTCTTC